Included here is one TCR beta chain sequence, with context. This entry is derived from a study of shared clonotypes between healthy human individuals. The trim removed 4 bases at V and 0 bases at J, leaving 13 bases unmatched. The CDR3 contains 18 residues. Generated by immunoSEQ multiplex PCR, the TCRdb table keeps only in-frame clones and is missing some. Here the sample spans around 1,000,000 clones, approximately 77% being singletons. The receptor was derived from a man aged 18 to 30 in good health. Some clones in this sample may be carry-over from other donors' samples. The chain uses TRBV5-3 and TRBJ1-3; 7 bases are shared with TRBD1. TRBV5-3 is designated an ORF whose function remains uncertain. The sequenced material came from memory CD4+ T cells from PBMCs. Sample subset: CD45RA-negative fraction. CDR3 DNA sequence: TGTGCCAGAAGCACCACAGGGGCCCTTCTAACCTCTGGAAACACCATATATTTT. This sequence encodes CARSTTGALLTSGNTIYF.